These T cell receptor beta chains were read from a single sample in a study of cytomegalovirus exposure and HLA in healthy donors. Profiled with immunoSEQ multiplex PCR; TCRdb holds only in-frame clones, not every one. The sample contains a few hundred thousand clones, 70% to 90% of which appear only once. The material sequenced was PBMCs. These receptors were obtained from a woman aged 18-29 years in good health and CMV-seronegative. Each CDR3 is given with its conserved first and last residue. D genes are given only for firm matches. A clone size is listed for some rows: how often the clone was seen (once, few, many), or a class if it is expanded.

CDR3 protein | CDR3 DNA | clone size | J gene | D gene | V gene
CASSSPAGVPNEQFF | TGTGCCAGCAGTTCTCCAGCGGGAGTCCCCAATGAGCAGTTCTTC | . | TRBJ2-1 | TRBD2 | TRBV28
CASSTGGTGEETQYF | TGTGCTAGCAGCACGGGCGGGACCGGGGAAGAGACCCAGTACTTC | . | TRBJ2-5 | . | TRBV7-7
CASSKTGRYEQYF | TGTGCCAGCAGCAAGACAGGGCGGTACGAGCAGTACTTC | . | TRBJ2-7 | TRBD1 | TRBV7-2
CASSGGNQPQHF | TGTGCCAGTTCGGGAGGCAATCAGCCCCAGCATTTT | . | TRBJ1-5 | . | TRBV19
CASSLWLAGGQTQYF | TGTGCCAGCAGTTTATGGCTAGCGGGAGGACAGACCCAGTACTTC | . | TRBJ2-5 | TRBD2 | TRBV28
CASSQDAAGGGGTQYF | TGCGCCAGCAGCCAAGATGCAGCGGGAGGGGGAGGTACGCAGTATTTT | once | TRBJ2-3 | TRBD2 | TRBV4-3
CAWRRNATRNNEQFF | TGTGCCTGGAGACGGAACGCGACACGAAACAATGAGCAGTTCTTC | . | TRBJ2-1 | . | TRBV30
CASSRTGGADGELFF | TGCGCCAGCAGCAGGACAGGGGGCGCGGACGGGGAGCTGTTTTTT | many | TRBJ2-2 | TRBD1 | TRBV5-1
CAILQQGSGNTIYF | TGTGCCATCCTACAACAGGGTTCTGGAAACACCATATATTTT | few | TRBJ1-3 | . | TRBV10-3
CASSPRGGTGTDTQYF | TGTGCCAGCTCACCACGGGGCGGGACTGGCACAGATACGCAGTATTTT | . | TRBJ2-3 | . | TRBV18
CASSTTSGVSYEQYF | TGTGCCAGCAGCACGACTAGCGGGGTCTCCTACGAGCAGTACTTC | . | TRBJ2-7 | TRBD2 | TRBV5-6
CASSQSFDSSSYNEQFF | TGCGCCAGCAGTCAATCGTTCGACAGCAGCTCCTACAATGAGCAGTTCTTC | few | TRBJ2-1 | . | TRBV23-1
CASRQTSGRAKSSYEQYF | TGCGCCAGCAGACAGACTAGCGGGAGGGCCAAGTCCTCTTACGAGCAGTACTTC | . | TRBJ2-7 | TRBD2 | TRBV10-1
CAISEGTSGAGELFF | TGTGCCATCAGTGAGGGGACTAGCGGGGCCGGGGAGCTGTTTTTT | . | TRBJ2-2 | TRBD2 | TRBV10-3
CASSLGGLYGYTF | TGTGCCAGCAGCTTGGGTGGGCTTTATGGCTACACCTTC | . | TRBJ1-2 | . | TRBV5-4
CASSSGTGIYEQYF | TGTGCCAGCAGCTCCGGGACAGGGATCTACGAGCAGTACTTC | . | TRBJ2-7 | TRBD1 | TRBV7-3
CASSQGSSQGYEQYF | TGCGCCAGCAGCCAAGGTTCCTCCCAGGGCTACGAGCAGTACTTC | . | TRBJ2-7 | . | TRBV4-1
CASSLVDVRQGSYEQYF | TGCGCCAGCAGCTTGGTGGACGTTCGGCAGGGTTCCTACGAGCAGTACTTC | . | TRBJ2-7 | . | TRBV5-1
CASNEGADSNQPQHF | TGTGCCAGCAACGAGGGGGCGGATAGCAATCAGCCCCAGCATTTT | few | TRBJ1-5 | TRBD1 | TRBV7-2
CASTPAGSHEQYF | TGTGCCAGCACCCCCGCCGGGTCCCACGAGCAGTACTTC | . | TRBJ2-7 | . | TRBV27
CASSPSGTSSYEQYF | TGTGCCAGCAGCCCCTCAGGGACTAGCTCCTACGAGCAGTACTTC | . | TRBJ2-7 | TRBD2 | TRBV7-2
CASSEDSGRGDTQYF | TGTGCCAGCAGTGAAGACAGCGGGAGAGGGGATACGCAGTATTTT | . | TRBJ2-3 | TRBD2 | TRBV6-1
CASSPCRVRLVFCEQYF | TGTGCCAGCTCACCATGCAGGGTCCGACTAGTGTTTTGCGAGCAGTACTTC | few | TRBJ2-7 | . | TRBV18
CASDRGNGNTIYF | TGTGCCAGCGACAGGGGGAACGGAAACACCATATATTTT | . | TRBJ1-3 | TRBD1 | TRBV9
CASSPRDRSTEAFF | TGTGCCAGCTCACCAAGAGACAGGAGCACTGAAGCTTTCTTT | . | TRBJ1-1 | . | TRBV18
CSGSQEDTQYF | TGCAGTGGGAGCCAAGAAGATACGCAGTATTTT | . | TRBJ2-3 | . | TRBV20-1
CASSQDPPSGMSTDTQYF | TGCGCCAGCAGCCAAGATCCCCCCAGCGGGATGAGCACAGATACGCAGTATTTT | . | TRBJ2-3 | TRBD2 | TRBV4-3
CASSLVNEQFF | TGTGCCAGTAGTCTCGTCAATGAGCAGTTCTTC | few | TRBJ2-1 | . | TRBV19
CASSLVPGTYEQYF | TGTGCCAGCAGCTTAGTCCCAGGGACCTACGAGCAGTACTTC | . | TRBJ2-7 | . | TRBV7-9
CASSPRRRAYEQYF | TGTGCCAGCAGTCCAAGGAGGCGGGCCTACGAGCAGTACTTC | . | TRBJ2-7 | . | TRBV27
CSVAPVDRGYGYTF | TGCAGCGTAGCTCCCGTGGACAGGGGCTATGGCTACACCTTC | few | TRBJ1-2 | TRBD1 | TRBV29-1
CASSIPGGDEKLFF | TGTGCCAGTAGTATTCCAGGGGGCGATGAAAAACTGTTTTTT | . | TRBJ1-4 | TRBD1 | TRBV19
CAISFGQRETQYF | TGTGCCATCAGTTTCGGACAGCGGGAGACCCAGTACTTC | . | TRBJ2-5 | . | TRBV10-3
CASSGGLVDYGYTF | TGCGCCAGCTCCGGGGGGCTCGTGGACTATGGCTACACCTTC | . | TRBJ1-2 | . | TRBV5-1
CASSSLGQGVNEQFF | TGCGCCAGCAGCTCGCTAGGACAGGGCGTCAATGAGCAGTTCTTC | . | TRBJ2-1 | TRBD1 | TRBV5-1
CASSHSGGTGELFF | TGCGCCAGCAGCCATAGTGGAGGGACCGGGGAGCTGTTTTTT | . | TRBJ2-2 | . | TRBV4-3
CASSFEGRSYEQYF | TGTGCCAGCAGTTTCGAGGGTAGATCCTACGAGCAGTACTTC | . | TRBJ2-7 | . | TRBV27
CASLKGGPNTEAFF | TGTGCCAGCCTTAAAGGCGGGCCGAACACTGAAGCTTTCTTT | . | TRBJ1-1 | . | TRBV6-5
CASSGGLNQPQHF | TGTGCCAGTAGTGGAGGACTCAATCAGCCCCAGCATTTT | . | TRBJ1-5 | . | TRBV19
CASSATLGRGREKLFF | TGTGCCAGCAGCGCAACCCTGGGAAGGGGCCGGGAAAAACTGTTTTTT | . | TRBJ1-4 | . | TRBV9
CASSRDRRETQYF | TGTGCCAGCTCACGGGACAGGAGGGAGACCCAGTACTTC | few | TRBJ2-5 | TRBD1 | TRBV18
CASSGLRGSDTQYF | TGTGCCAGCAGTGGTCTCAGGGGATCAGATACGCAGTATTTT | . | TRBJ2-3 | . | TRBV2
CASSQGAGKNQPQHF | TGTGCCAGCAGCCAGGGGGCAGGGAAGAATCAGCCCCAGCATTTT | few | TRBJ1-5 | TRBD1 | TRBV7-9
CASSPGQGGLGEQFF | TGTGCCAGCAGCCCTGGACAGGGTGGCCTAGGTGAGCAGTTCTTC | . | TRBJ2-1 | TRBD1 | TRBV11-3
CASSLEDRITEAFF | TGTGCCAGCAGCTTAGAGGACAGGATTACTGAAGCTTTCTTT | . | TRBJ1-1 | TRBD1 | TRBV7-2
CASSLVSGSLETQYF | TGCGCCAGCAGCTTGGTTAGCGGGAGTCTGGAGACCCAGTACTTC | . | TRBJ2-5 | TRBD2 | TRBV5-1
CSVARDYTRLADTQYF | TGCAGCGTTGCCCGGGACTATACCCGACTGGCAGATACGCAGTATTTT | . | TRBJ2-3 | TRBD2 | TRBV29-1
CASSEAVAGGAYGYTF | TGTGCCAGCAGTGAAGCTGTGGCAGGGGGCGCCTATGGCTACACCTTC | few | TRBJ1-2 | TRBD1 | TRBV6-1
CASSRTGESGYGYTF | TGTGCCAGTAGCCGGACAGGGGAGAGTGGCTATGGCTACACCTTC | . | TRBJ1-2 | TRBD1 | TRBV19
CASSLGANTGELFF | TGTGCCAGCAGCTTAGGAGCAAACACCGGGGAGCTGTTTTTT | . | TRBJ2-2 | . | TRBV7-2
CASSSPWTGQEQFF | TGTGCCAGCAGCTCCCCGTGGACAGGCCAAGAGCAGTTCTTC | . | TRBJ2-1 | TRBD1 | TRBV7-2
CASRRSGNSYEQYF | TGTGCCAGCAGGAGGAGCGGGAACTCCTACGAGCAGTACTTC | . | TRBJ2-7 | TRBD2 | TRBV6-1
CASSESTGGFYNEQFF | TGTGCCAGCAGTGAAAGTACAGGGGGCTTTTACAATGAGCAGTTCTTC | . | TRBJ2-1 | TRBD1 | TRBV2